In this sample, the clone carrying this T cell receptor (beta chain) turned up once. The target antigen is unknown. Time point denoted: blood from clinic visit 5 months post-surgery; TSC patient then seizure free. Surgery cases with the highest brain T cell transcript signatures were chosen for sequencing. This table comes from immunoSEQ multiplex PCR, and its TCRdb copy is limited to in-frame clones, with some not included. The repertoire holds around 340,000 clones, with about 93% as singletons. The data belong to a study of brain T cells in children with intractable seizures. Study-wide points: Absence of clones before surgery may stem from lower sequencing depth.

Here the sequenced sample was peripheral blood, taken approximately 5 months after surgery. The source of this sequence is a boy under two years old with tuberous sclerosis and intractable seizures.

CDR3 DNA: TGTGCCAGCAGCCGGGACGGGAAAAATTCACCCCTCCACTTT. Translating gives CASSRDGKNSPLHF. V is TRBV5-8 and J is TRBJ1-6; maybe TRBD1 (5 bases). The CDR3 spans 14 residues. CDR1 and CDR2 from the germline V gene are SGHTS and YDEGEE. The germline V and J ends were trimmed by 4 bases and 7 bases, with 12 bases remaining between them.